This T cell receptor (beta chain) is drawn from a study of cytomegalovirus exposure and HLA in healthy donors. The wider study: Findings of an earlier analysis included around 100 million unique TCR beta sequences from 180 million or so T cells.

On this clone itself: The antigen is not known.

PCR amplification relied on 60 Vbeta primers (plus 13 Jbeta primers). Profiling relied on immunoSEQ multiplex PCR, and the TCRdb table lists in-frame clones only, not all of them. This table holds 95,000 to 150,000 clones, over 70% found once. Study-level findings and limits: Reportedly, cytomegalovirus status was diagnosed with high sensitivity and specificity. For most subjects, TCR beta sequences were reported to predict HLA-A and HLA-B alleles with accuracy.

Germline CDR1 reads SGHTA; CDR2 reads FQGNSA. The CDR3 contains 14 residues. V was cut by 2 bases and J by 1 base, with 8 bases left in between. This receptor was obtained from a man aged 40-49 years in good health and CMV-seropositive. The sample consisted of PBMCs. The gene calls are TRBV7-2 and TRBJ1-1; D unresolved. In nucleotides, the CDR3 is TGTGCCAGCAGCTTAACGCTAACGAACACTGAAGCTTTCTTT. Its protein product is CASSLTLTNTEAFF.